This T cell receptor beta chain was profiled in a study of shared clonotypes between healthy human individuals. V dropped 4 bases and J dropped 7; count of bases not matched to a gene: 7. Germline lookup yields CDR1 SNHLY and CDR2 FYNNEI. This CDR3 contains 15 residues. Running of the assay took place at deep level. Produced via immunoSEQ multiplex PCR; TCRdb's table is partial and in-frame only. The repertoire has roughly 2.6 million clones, around nine tenths of them found once; the top ten carry more than 0.12%. The chain has TRBV2 and TRBJ1-6; 7 bases map to TRBD1. Sequencing was done on a sample of naive CD4+ T cells sorted from blood. Subset defined: CD45RA+ positively selected. This clonotype was obtained from a man aged 18 to 29 in good health. CDR3 in DNA: TGTGCCAGCAGTGGAGGGGGCGCGGAGAATTCACCCCTCCACTTT. Encoded protein: CASSGGGAENSPLHF.